This entry features one TCR beta chain sequence. The sample belongs to a study of human T cells and chemical hapten exposure. Looking at the study overall: Patients, chiefly female, had alopecia areata, totalis or universalis.

Noted time point: patch test 2, 6 weeks after DPC sensitization. Treatment indicated: therapeutic diphenylcyclopropenone sensitization with weekly scalp DPC. Participating donors were patients with alopecia, aged 18 to 70 years, considered appropriate candidates for DPC. TCRdb analysed the RACE reads with MiXCR anew, one entry per CDR3 protein. The sample comprises 89,000 or so distinct CDR3 sequences, about 6.3% of which are singletons, and under 1.5% rests with the top ten. The J segment lost 5 bases and the V segment lost 4 bases, leaving 6 bases of the junction unmatched. This CDR3 is built from 15 residues. CDR1 and CDR2 (germline): SGHTA, FQGTGA.

This receptor was identified in a woman aged 25 to 39 with alopecia areata. Some clones in this sample may be carry-over from other donors' samples. The genes are TRBV7-3 and TRBJ2-1; TRBD1 matches at 9 bases. This specimen consisted of whole blood, obtained in connection with sensitization to the hapten diphenylcyclopropenone (DPC). The CDR3 spells CASSSPRDRDNEQFF. The CDR3 region has the DNA TGTGCCAGCAGCTCACCGAGGGACAGGGACAATGAGCAGTTCTTC.